This T cell receptor beta chain was sequenced for a study of shared clonotypes between healthy human individuals. Sequencing was at deep level. It was 150 to 250 ng DNA, about 30,000 T cell genomes, that sorted-subset replicate PCRs used. Clones were sequenced by immunoSEQ multiplex PCR, and TCRdb holds only the in-frame ones, with some missing. Counted here are some 2,500,000 clones, roughly 93% occurring once; the ten biggest clones make up around 0.37%. The ends lost 0 bases at V and 4 bases at J; junction bases unmatched: 10. The CDR3 consists of 17 residues. Germline V CDR1 and CDR2: MGHRA, YSYEKL. Remarks on this clone: No antigen is known for it.

In the CD4+ fraction, cells were divided into CD45RA+ naive and CD45RA-negative memory subsets. Study-level findings and limits: Rarefaction analysis demonstrated incomplete sorted-subset sequencing notwithstanding large depth.

Source material: naive CD4+ T cells from PBMCs. Regarding subset: CD45RA+ positively selected. The chain has TRBV4-1 and TRBJ1-1; 8 bases match TRBD1. The receptor was derived from a man between 18 and 29 years old in good health. Some clones in this sample may be carry-over from other donors' samples. Written as DNA, the CDR3 is TGCGCCAGCAGCCAAGAGAACAGGGGGATTGGTGGCACTGAAGCTTTCTTT. Its protein is CASSQENRGIGGTEAFF.